The source of this T cell receptor beta chain is a study of blood T cells in healthy people across ages. Overall study findings and caveats: Conclusively comparing naive with antigen-experienced cells was impossible with unsorted PBMCs.

This clonotype appeared a few times. What it binds is not known. Germline V lookup: CDR1 SGHTA, CDR2 FQGNSA. V was cut by 1 base and J by 3 bases, with 13 bases left in between. The CDR3 spans 15 residues. It was with a sample-barcoded 5' primer and a J-beta primer mix that a second PCR of roughly 7 to 12 cycles was run. Tags on each cDNA molecule came from a template-switch adaptor with 12 random nucleotides. From the 5' RACE reads, TCRdb called clonotypes with MiXCR, one entry per CDR3 protein. Altogether about 1.4 million distinct CDR3 sequences are present, approximately 63% being singletons, with the ten largest covering 6.5% to 8.5%.

The source material was blood. This TCR came from a man between 18 and 35 years old in good health. The chain has TRBV7-2 and TRBJ2-7; a weak D match, TRBD1 (5 bases). CDR3 residues: CASSLGDRPFYEQYF. CDR3 nucleotide sequence: TGTGCCAGCAGCTTAGGAGACAGACCCTTCTACGAGCAGTACTTC.